This T cell receptor beta chain was identified in a study of CD8 T cells in Susac syndrome. From blood CD8+ and CD4+ T cells, the TCR beta chain was sequenced. Random hexamers were used to reverse transcribe an amount of roughly 0.45 to 1 ug RNA. TCRdb itself ran the immunoSEQ multiplex PCR reads through MiXCR, one entry per CDR3 protein. The sample holds 120,000 or so distinct CDR3 sequences, 90% to 95% seen once. V lost 0 bases, J lost 3 bases, and 8 bases lay in between. The CDR3 is made up of 14 amino acids. The material sequenced was CD8+ T cells from PBMCs. The sequence came from a human donor with Susac syndrome. The chain employs TRBV12-3 or TRBV12-4 and TRBJ1-2, with TRBD1 as a possible D gene (5 bases). CDR3 protein: CASSLAGLDYGYTF. CDR3 DNA: TGTGCCAGCAGTTTAGCGGGGCTGGACTATGGCTACACCTTC.